The present entry profiles one T cell receptor (beta chain) with its context. Its cognate antigen is unknown. The record originates from a study of T cell responses to AZD1222 COVID-19 vaccine. Study-level findings and limits: Every sample of the repertoires postdated the peak T cell response. Baseline serostatus was positive in only a handful of AZD1222 recipients. There were mostly white British donors and more females than males, and clonal diversity was possibly underestimated.

Produced via immunoSEQ multiplex PCR; TCRdb's table is partial and in-frame only. The sample contains under 300,000 clones, 90% to 95% of which appear only once. The sample here was peripheral blood, taken on day 0 of AZD1222 vaccination. This clonotype was obtained from an adult in good health.

The CDR3 here is CASSATGSLSGNTIYF. The CDR3 bases are TGTGCCAGCTCAGCCACCGGGTCACTCTCTGGAAACACCATATATTTT. The gene calls are TRBV18 and TRBJ1-3; D is undetermined. Germline CDR1 KGHSH, CDR2 LQKENI. The CDR3 is made up of 16 amino acids. V lost 5 bases and J lost 0, with 14 bases in between. The whole variable domain, remainder taken from reference TRBV18 and TRBJ1-3, is NAGVMQNPRHLVRRRGQEARLRCSPMKGHSHVYWYRQLPEEGLKFMVYLQKENIIDESGMPKERFSAEFPKEGPSILRIQQVVRGDSAAYFCASSATGSLSGNTIYFGEGSWLTVV.